This entry lists 27 T cell receptor beta chains sequenced from one sample in a study of control samples from healthy donors and cancer patients. Sequenced by immunoSEQ multiplex PCR; TCRdb stores in-frame clones only, minus some. The table lists approximately 14,000 clones, 70% to 80% of them singletons, with under 20% in the top ten. The sample was formalin-fixed, paraffin-embedded tissue. The receptors stem from a female donor with lung cancer.

This chain uses TRBV12-5 with TRBJ2-1, with 11 bases identical to TRBD2. Germline V CDR1 and CDR2: LGHNT, FRNRAP. The CDR3 is 15 amino acids. V dropped 1 base and J dropped 9; count of bases not matched to a gene: 5. CDR3 residues: CASGLGLAGLVEQFF. The DNA for the CDR3 is TGTGCTAGTGGTTTGGGACTAGCGGGACTGGTTGAGCAGTTCTTC. Drawing the rest from reference TRBV12-5 and TRBJ2-1, the complete variable domain is DARVTQTPRHKVTEMGQEVTMRCQPILGHNTVFWYRQTMMQGLELLAYFRNRAPLDDSGMPKDRFSAEMPDATLATLKIQPSEPRDSAVYFCASGLGLAGLVEQFFGPGTRLTVL.

The V call is TRBV7-3, the J call TRBJ2-5; maybe TRBD1 (6 bases). Trimming took 3 bases from V and 4 from J, leaving 12 bases between them. CDR3 length equals 14 residues. Germline CDR1 is SGHTA and CDR2 is FQGTGA. The CDR3 loop is CASSFGPGAETQYF. CDR3 bases: TGTGCCAGCAGCTTTGGTCCAGGGGCAGAGACCCAGTACTTC. The full variable domain, rest sourced from reference TRBV7-3 and TRBJ2-5, is GAGVSQTPSNKVTEKGKYVELRCDPISGHTALYWYRQSLGQGPEFLIYFQGTGAADDSGLPNDRFFAVRPEGSVSTLKIQRTERGDSAVYLCASSFGPGAETQYFGPGTRLLVL.

J is TRBJ2-5 and V is TRBV5-4, with 8 bases identical to TRBD2. This CDR3 spans 16 amino acids. Looked up from germline, CDR1 is SGHNT and CDR2 is YYREEE (reference sequence). With V trimmed by 2 bases and J by 5 bases, 11 bases remained unmatched. CDR3 amino acids: CASSFGSGGYSETQYF. DNA of the CDR3: TGTGCCAGCAGCTTCGGCAGCGGGGGCTATTCGGAGACCCAGTACTTC.

The chain combines TRBV27 with TRBJ1-1; 10 bases align to TRBD1. The V and J ends lost 5 bases and 5 bases, in that order; junction bases with no gene match: 11. Looked up from germline, CDR1 is MNHEY and CDR2 is SMNVEV (reference sequence). This CDR3 contains 16 residues. CDR3 DNA: TGTGCCAGCAGTCCAAACCGGGACAGGGGTGGGACTGAAGCTTTCTTT. It specifies CASSPNRDRGGTEAFF.

This clone occurred a few times. The rearrangement joins TRBV18 to TRBJ1-1; possible D gene TRBD1, 6 bases. V was shortened by 5 bases and J by 1 base, with 8 bases between the two germline ends. This CDR3 is built from 13 residues. The germline V gene encodes CDR1 KGHSH and CDR2 LQKENI. The CDR3 DNA reads TGTGCCAGCTCAACGGACAGGAACACTGAAGCTTTCTTT. This encodes CASSTDRNTEAFF. Full variable domain (remainder filled in from reference TRBV18 and TRBJ1-1): NAGVMQNPRHLVRRRGQEARLRCSPMKGHSHVYWYRQLPEEGLKFMVYLQKENIIDESGMPKERFSAEFPKEGPSILRIQQVVRGDSAAYFCASSTDRNTEAFFGQGTRLTVV.

Only one count was recorded for this clone. J is TRBJ2-7 and V is TRBV7-2; D might be TRBD1 or TRBD2, each matching 6 bases. CDR3 length: 15 residues. Looked up from germline, CDR1 is SGHTA and CDR2 is FQGNSA. With 5 bases removed from V and 2 bases from J, the gap between germline ends came to 16 bases. The CDR3 reads CASSPVGGLAYEQYF. CDR3 coding DNA: TGTGCCAGCAGCCCAGTAGGGGGGCTCGCCTACGAGCAGTACTTC. Drawing the rest from reference TRBV7-2 and TRBJ2-7, the complete variable domain is GAGVSQSPSNKVTEKGKDVELRCDPISGHTALYWYRQSLGQGLEFLIYFQGNSAPDKSGLPSDRFSAERTGGSVSTLTIQRTQQEDSAVYLCASSPVGGLAYEQYFGPGTRLTVT.

This clone was picked up a small number of times. The chain recombines TRBV6-5 with TRBJ2-2, with no clear D. V lost 0 bases, J lost 2 bases, and 10 bases lay in between. This CDR3 is 16 amino acids long. Per germline, CDR1 MNHEY and CDR2 SVGAGI. CDR3 residues: CASSYSNPPNTGELFF. CDR3 nucleotide sequence: TGTGCCAGCAGTTACTCGAATCCACCAAACACCGGGGAGCTGTTTTTT.

This clone is termed large. V usage is TRBV5-6 and J usage is TRBJ2-2; possibly TRBD1 for D (6 bases). The CDR3 covers 13 residues. Germline lookup yields CDR1 SGHDT and CDR2 YYEEEE. Trimming left V 0 bases short and J 7 bases short, with 7 bases between. The CDR3 loop reads CASSLAGVGELFF. CDR3 nucleotides: TGTGCCAGCAGCTTGGCAGGGGTCGGGGAGCTGTTTTTT. Supplemented by reference TRBV5-6 and TRBJ2-2, the full variable domain reads DAGVTQSPTHLIKTRGQQVTLRCSPKSGHDTVSWYQQALGQGPQFIFQYYEEEERQRGNFPDRFSGHQFPNYSSELNVNALLLGDSALYLCASSLAGVGELFFGEGSRLTVL.

The chain has TRBV19 and TRBJ1-2; D might be TRBD1 (5 bases). Trimming cost V 4 bases and J 4 bases, with 19 bases left between them. Germline CDR1 LNHDA, CDR2 SQIVND (reference sequence). The CDR3 extends over 16 amino acids. The CDR3 DNA sequence: TGTGCCAGTAGTAACGAGGGGAGACTCTTACGCTATGGCTACACCTTC. Encoded protein: CASSNEGRLLRYGYTF.

CDR3 sequence: CASSLPGQMYNEQFF. CDR3 DNA sequence: TGTGCCAGCAGCCTACCGGGACAAATGTACAATGAGCAGTTCTTC. The rearrangement links TRBV4-2 to TRBJ2-1; D might be TRBD1 (6 bases). This CDR3 has 15 amino acids. V was pared by 4 bases and J by 4 bases, with 14 bases between. CDR1 LGHNA and CDR2 YNFKEQ come from the germline V gene.

V and J are TRBV7-3 and TRBJ2-3, with D perhaps assigned TRBD1 or TRBD2 (6 bases each). The germline V and J ends were trimmed by 8 bases and 2 bases, with 17 bases remaining between them. Germline CDR1 and CDR2: SGHTA and FQGTGA. The CDR3 totals 15 residues. Here the CDR3 reads CASALSRGPTDTQYF. For the CDR3, the DNA is TGTGCCAGCGCCCTTTCCCGGGGGCCCACAGATACGCAGTATTTT.

Only a few counts were recorded for this clone. The V gene is TRBV2, the J gene TRBJ2-1; no clear D gene. The germline CDR1 and CDR2 sequences are SNHLY and FYNNEI. The CDR3 length is 13 residues. Trimming removed 0 bases from V and 7 bases from J, with 7 bases in between. In DNA, the CDR3 is TGTGCCAGCAGTGAAGCTGTGGGTAATGAGCAGTTCTTC. Protein product: CASSEAVGNEQFF.

This sequence joins TRBV11-2 and TRBJ1-4, with D possibly TRBD1 on 5 matching bases. The V end lost 5 bases, the J end lost 7 bases, and 17 bases lay between the germline ends. CDR3 length: 15 amino acids. The germline V gene has CDR1 SGHAT and CDR2 FQNNGV. The CDR3 sequence: CASSLLGAGGEKLFF. As DNA, the CDR3 is TGTGCCAGCAGCCTCCTCGGGGCCGGGGGTGAAAAACTGTTTTTT.

This clone was seen only a few times. The V gene is TRBV19, the J gene TRBJ2-1; TRBD1 matches 7 bases. Per germline, CDR1 LNHDA and CDR2 SQIVND (reference sequence). CDR3 size: 15 residues. V lost 6 bases, J lost 6 bases, and 11 bases stayed unmatched. Here the CDR3 DNA reads TGTGCCAGTAGACGATGGGACAGTGGGGGCAATGAGCAGTTCTTC. Amino acids: CASRRWDSGGNEQFF. The entire variable domain, with the rest obtained from reference TRBV19 and TRBJ2-1, is as follows: DGGITQSPKYLFRKEGQNVTLSCEQNLNHDAMYWYRQDPGQGLRLIYYSQIVNDFQKGDIAEGYSVSREKKESFPLTVTSAQKNPTAFYLCASRRWDSGGNEQFFGPGTRLTVL.

The chain couples TRBV6-6 to TRBJ2-1; 13 nucleotides match TRBD2. Germline CDR1 is MNHNY and CDR2 is SVGAGI (reference sequence). After removal of 7 bases from V and 9 bases from J, the junction contained 9 bases not matched to a gene. CDR3 length equals 15 residues. CDR3 residues: CASTLGTSGVTEQFF. The CDR3 region has the DNA TGTGCCAGCACCCTAGGGACTAGCGGGGTGACTGAGCAGTTCTTC.

The rearrangement uses TRBV30 and TRBJ2-5; tentative D call: TRBD2 (6 bases). This CDR3 has 17 amino acids. Per the germline V gene, CDR1 is GTSNPN and CDR2 is SVGIG (reference sequence). Trimming left V 3 bases short and J 2 bases short, with 22 bases between. The CDR3 sequence is CAWSGGELYLLQETQYF. The CDR3 nucleotides read TGTGCCTGGAGCGGAGGGGAGCTGTATTTATTACAAGAGACCCAGTACTTC.

This clone was seen once. The chain links TRBV19 to TRBJ2-3; D may be TRBD2 (6 bases). V was trimmed by 5 bases and J by 3 bases, leaving 12 bases between them. CDR1 and CDR2 from the germline V gene are LNHDA and SQIVND (reference sequence). This CDR3 region has 14 residues. CDR3 sequence (DNA): TGTGCCAGTAGTCGCGGGGAGGCGACAGATACGCAGTATTTT. Protein sequence: CASSRGEATDTQYF.

This chain joins TRBV4-1 and TRBJ2-3; no clear D gene. Germline values: CDR1 MGHRA, CDR2 YSYEKL. V was cut by 0 bases and J by 6 bases, with 10 bases left in between. This CDR3 has 14 residues. For the CDR3, the DNA is TGCGCCAGCAGCCAAGAAATATCTATGGATACGCAGTATTTT. Translating gives CASSQEISMDTQYF.

About this clone: Other nucleotide sequences from this sample produce the same CDR3. The chain joins TRBV19 to TRBJ1-1, with D hard to call. The CDR3 totals 14 residues. Between the trimmed V and J ends, which lost 7 bases and 0 bases, there was a span of 12 bases. Germline CDR1 is LNHDA and CDR2 is SQIVND (reference sequence). CDR3 in amino acids: CASTGSSMNTEAFF. Written as DNA, the CDR3 is TGTGCCAGTACGGGAAGTTCCATGAACACTGAAGCTTTCTTT.

The CDR3 nucleotides are TGTGCCAGCAGCTTGGGGGGTCCGACAGGCCAAGAGACCCAGTACTTC. It translates to CASSLGGPTGQETQYF. The chain carries TRBV5-4 and TRBJ2-5; D is possibly TRBD1 (6 bases). V lost 0 bases and J 1 base, leaving 13 bases between the germline ends. CDR3 length equals 16 residues. Germline assignment: CDR1 SGHNT and CDR2 YYREEE (reference sequence).

The CDR3 here is CASSGDGNYGYTF. In DNA, the CDR3 is TGTGCCAGCAGCGGGGACGGTAACTATGGCTACACCTTC. This sequence joins TRBV16 and TRBJ1-2, with a tentative D call TRBD1 (5 bases). This CDR3 comprises 13 residues. The germline V gene has CDR1 KGHSY and CDR2 FQNENV. Trimming removed 5 bases at V and 1 base at J, with 8 bases between. Full variable domain (rest looked up from reference TRBV16 and TRBJ1-2): GEEVAQTPKHLVRGEGQKAKLYCAPIKGHSYVFWYQQVLKNEFKFLISFQNENVFDETGMPKERFSAKCLPNSPCSLEIQATKLEDSAVYFCASSGDGNYGYTFGSGTRLTVV.

This chain's CDR3 is CASRAPSGQYF. In DNA form, the CDR3 reads TGTGCCAGCAGGGCTCCGTCGGGGCAGTACTTC. The chain combines TRBV28 with TRBJ2-7, with D uncertain. V lost 6 bases and J 9 bases, leaving 12 bases between the germline ends. In germline, CDR1 is MDHEN, CDR2 SYDVKM. The CDR3 runs 11 residues.

This clone was counted between two and nine times. V is TRBV19 and J is TRBJ2-1; D is perhaps TRBD2 (6 bases). Germline V CDR1 and CDR2: LNHDA, SQIVND (reference sequence). The CDR3 has 14 amino acids. V lost 8 bases and J 5 bases, leaving 16 bases between the germline ends. DNA of the CDR3: TGTGCCAGTTCCGCTAGCGTAACCAACAATGAGCAGTTCTTC. Encoded protein: CASSASVTNNEQFF.

The rearrangement joins TRBV4-1 to TRBJ2-7; no firm D call. The V end was cut by 0 bases, the J end by 1 base, with 19 bases between. There are 18 residues in the CDR3. Germline lookup yields CDR1 MGHRA and CDR2 YSYEKL. The DNA of the CDR3 is TGCGCCAGCAGCCAAGAGATTTCACGGCAGCGTCTATCCTACGAGCAGTACTTC. Translating gives CASSQEISRQRLSYEQYF.

The CDR3, as DNA: TGTGCCTGGCCAAGACAGGGGATAGATGAGCAGTTCTTC. Protein: CAWPRQGIDEQFF. V gene TRBV30 combines with J gene TRBJ2-1, with 8 bases matching TRBD1. V lost 5 bases to trimming and J lost 8 bases; unmatched junction nucleotides: 8. The CDR3 contains 13 residues. Germline values: CDR1 GTSNPN, CDR2 SVGIG (reference sequence).

V usage is TRBV5-1 and J usage is TRBJ2-3, with 9 bases that match TRBD2. V shed 4 bases, J shed 5 bases, and the junction held 14 bases outside the gene matches. Looked up from germline, CDR1 is SGHRS and CDR2 is YFSETQ. The CDR3 is 17 amino acids. The chain's CDR3 is CASSATTSGHGGDTQYF. For the CDR3, the DNA is TGCGCCAGCAGCGCCACCACTAGCGGGCATGGGGGAGATACGCAGTATTTT.

This chain links TRBV6-4 with TRBJ1-5; 10 bases line up with TRBD1. Trimming removed 6 bases from V and 2 bases from J; junction bases left unmatched: 10. The germline V gene has CDR1 MRHNA and CDR2 SNTAGT. The CDR3 runs to 17 residues. CDR3: CASRKTGGSCGNQPQHF. The CDR3, as DNA: TGTGCCAGCAGGAAGACAGGGGGCAGTTGTGGCAATCAGCCCCAGCATTTT.